What follows are 3 T cell receptor beta chains derived from one specimen sequenced in a study of blood T cell repertoires in COVID-19. Sequencing used immunoSEQ multiplex PCR; TCRdb keeps in-frame clones, though not all of them. This sample yields around 260,000 clones, of which 80% to 90% are seen a single time; 3.5% to 5.5% belongs to the top ten. The specimen was PBMCs or T cells enriched from blood (not recorded which). The origin of the receptors is a woman in her thirties who had recovered from COVID-19.

The V gene is TRBV6-1, the J gene TRBJ2-2; 8 bases agree with TRBD1. Germline V lookup: CDR1 MNHNS, CDR2 SASEGT. Trimming removed 0 bases from V and 5 bases from J; junction bases left unmatched: 2. There are 15 residues in the CDR3. CDR3 region: CASSEATGDTGELFF. The CDR3 DNA sequence: TGTGCCAGCAGTGAAGCGACAGGGGATACCGGGGAGCTGTTTTTT.

The chain uses TRBV9 and TRBJ1-1; D might be TRBD1 (5 bases). The CDR3 runs 16 residues. Trimming shortened V by 6 bases and J by 5 bases, and 23 bases separated the two germline ends. Germline CDR1 reads SGDLS; CDR2 reads YYNGEE. The DNA of the CDR3 is TGTGCCAGCACCAATAGCATGGGGGGGGTAGGAACTGAAGCTTTCTTT. As protein: CASTNSMGGVGTEAFF.

The table lists this clone with a count of one. This chain links TRBV13 with TRBJ1-1; the D gene is possibly TRBD1 (6 bases). Looked up from germline, CDR1 is PRHDT and CDR2 is FYEKMQ (reference sequence). The CDR3 has 13 amino acids. V was pared by 1 base and J by 8 bases, with 11 bases between. The CDR3 here is CASSLVTGGEAFF. CDR3 sequence (DNA): TGTGCCAGCAGCTTAGTGACAGGCGGGGAAGCTTTCTTT. The entire variable domain, with the rest obtained from reference TRBV13 and TRBJ1-1, is as follows: AAGVIQSPRHLIKEKRETATLKCYPIPRHDTVYWYQQGPGQDPQFLISFYEKMQSDKGSIPDRFSAQQFSDYHSELNMSSLELGDSALYFCASSLVTGGEAFFGQGTRLTVV.